This TCR beta chain was documented in a study of CD8+ T cells in alopecia areata. This clone has only a few counts. Antigen specificity is unknown. Extraction and reverse transcription of RNA yielded cDNA as the sequencing template. The method was immunoSEQ multiplex PCR; TCRdb's version includes in-frame clones alone and lacks a portion of them. The table has approximately 120,000 clones, about 50% seen once. The CDR3 runs to 13 residues. The V gene lost 10 bases and the J gene lost 2 bases, with 11 bases spanning the gap. The germline V gene encodes CDR1 SNHLY and CDR2 FYNNEI. Alopecia areata patients gave lesional scalp punch biopsies and peripheral blood samples. General study points: Scalp repertoires also include resident alphabeta T cells from normal skin. For lesional scalp, especially alopecia totalis/universalis, clonality was higher than in normal scalp.

Sequenced sample: NKG2D-low CD8+ T cells sorted from blood. This rearrangement joins TRBV2 to TRBJ2-2; D not certain. This clonotype was sampled from a human donor with alopecia areata. The CDR3 nucleotides read TGTGCCAAATACCAAACAAACACCGGGGAGCTGTTTTTT. Protein sequence: CAKYQTNTGELFF.